The clone carrying this T cell receptor beta chain was picked up a small number of times. Its antigen is as yet unknown. This sample was taken from a study of long-term antiretroviral therapy in people with HIV. Study observations and caveats: Clones showing expansion before ART dominated the repertoire at all time points.

Running of the v3.0 immunoSEQ assay took place at survey level. Assay used: immunoSEQ multiplex PCR; TCRdb lists only in-frame clones, some missing. The sample records tens of thousands of clones, just under 85% being singletons. The V and J ends lost 2 bases and 4 bases, in that order; junction bases with no gene match: 9. Germline-derived CDR1 and CDR2 are LGHNA and YNFKEQ. This CDR3 comprises 18 residues. The TCR originated in a man under 40 with HIV. The chain couples TRBV4-2 to TRBJ2-2; the match to TRBD2 covers 11 bases. The sequencing used unsorted PBMCs, collected 0.7 years before starting antiretroviral therapy. CDR3: CASSQMNSGGAVTGELFF. In DNA form, the CDR3 reads TGTGCCAGCAGCCAAATGAATAGCGGGGGGGCCGTCACCGGGGAGCTGTTTTTT.